The sequence of this T cell receptor beta chain was determined in a study of Ad26.COV2.S vaccination and SARS-CoV-2 variants. TCRdb keeps only in-frame clones here, not all; method: immunoSEQ multiplex PCR. Of roughly 400,000 clones listed, about 90% are singletons. Comment on this clone: No antigen is known for it.

Broader study findings: Analyses that measured TCR breadth and depth may have underestimated total T cell responses.

Trimming left V 5 bases short and J 0 bases short, with 14 bases between. Germline V gives CDR1 LNHDA, CDR2 SQIVND (reference sequence). The CDR3 runs 15 residues. The treatment here: about 20 received Ad26.COV2.S at low or high dose, single or two shots; about 5 received placebo; per-sample allocation not given. Collection of samples fell on day 63 after the first vaccine or placebo injection. This TCR derives from a person between 18 and 65 years old who received the Ad26.COV2.S COVID-19 vaccine or a placebo. Sequences were derived from peripheral blood, sampled in a trial of Ad26.COV2.S vaccine versus placebo. J is TRBJ2-7 and V is TRBV19; D possibly uses TRBD1 or TRBD2 (6 bases each). The CDR3 DNA is TGTGCCAGTAGTGGGGCGGGACACCGCTCCTACGAGCAGTACTTC. Translating gives CASSGAGHRSYEQYF.